This entry is about one TCR beta chain. Original processing methods: Reference gene primer amplification gave estimated nucleated cell counts. The table came from immunoSEQ multiplex PCR; TCRdb's copy has only in-frame clones and leaves some out. V and J calls and clone size are given by that table; D and trimming were obtained from the DNA. The sample has about 220,000 clones, around 89% seen once. This record comes from a study of blood T cell repertoires in COVID-19. The CDR3 is 13 amino acids. Germline-derived CDR1 and CDR2 are PRHDT and FYEKMQ (reference sequence). Trimming removed 3 bases at V and 2 bases at J, with 8 bases between. Categorization into cohorts depended on clinical history that participants reported.

The sequence was obtained from a woman aged 25 to 39 who had recovered from COVID-19. The sequenced sample consisted of PBMCs or T cells enriched from blood (not recorded which). V gene TRBV13 combines with J gene TRBJ2-7; no definite D call. CDR3 nucleotide sequence: TGTGCCAGCAGCTTTGGAGCTACCTACGAGCAGTACTTC. Translating it yields CASSFGATYEQYF.